The rows below give T cell receptor beta chains drawn from one sample of a study of blood T cell repertoires in COVID-19. TCRdb keeps only in-frame clones here, not all; method: immunoSEQ multiplex PCR. Of 70,000 or so clones in the sample, roughly 90% were seen once. The sequenced sample consisted of peripheral blood. These receptors were obtained from a man in his fifties or sixties with acute or convalescent COVID-19. The CDR3 runs from the conserved cysteine through the conserved F or W. D genes are given only for firm matches. Size tells how often a clone was seen (once, few, many) or the class of an expanded clone, and some rows leave it out.

V	D	size	J	length	CDR3	DNA
TRBV29-1	TRBD1	-	TRBJ2-2	14	CSAARTGNTGELFF	TGCAGCGCCGCTAGGACAGGGAACACCGGGGAGCTGTTTTTT
TRBV20-1	-	-	TRBJ2-5	15	CSASARELPKETQYF	TGCAGTGCTAGTGCGAGGGAATTGCCTAAAGAGACCCAGTACTTC
TRBV2	TRBD1	-	TRBJ1-2	14	CASVGTGGRYGYTF	TGTGCCAGCGTGGGGACAGGGGGCCGCTATGGCTACACCTTC
TRBV11-2	TRBD2	-	TRBJ2-6	15	CASRKGGSGANVLTF	TGTGCCAGCAGAAAGGGAGGGTCTGGGGCCAACGTCCTGACTTTC
TRBV3-1/TRBV3-2	-	-	TRBJ2-2	13	CASSMGGTGELFF	TGTGCCAGCAGCATGGGGGGAACCGGGGAGCTGTTTTTT
TRBV18	-	-	TRBJ1-1	14	CASYRALQGTEAFF	TGTGCCAGCTATCGGGCCCTACAGGGTACTGAAGCTTTCTTT
TRBV5-1	-	-	TRBJ2-2	15	CASSFAGVDTGELFF	TGCGCCAGCAGCTTCGCAGGGGTCGACACCGGGGAGCTGTTTTTT
TRBV4-3	-	-	TRBJ2-2	15	CASSDGLTNTGELFF	TGCGCCAGCAGCGATGGGCTAACCAACACCGGGGAGCTGTTTTTT
TRBV11-3	TRBD1	-	TRBJ2-5	15	CASSLQGQGSETQYF	TGTGCCAGCAGCCTCCAGGGACAGGGATCAGAGACCCAGTACTTC
TRBV7-2	-	-	TRBJ1-5	17	CASSSANAYRSNQPQHF	TGTGCCAGCAGTTCCGCCAACGCCTACAGGAGCAATCAGCCCCAGCATTTT
TRBV6-2/TRBV6-3	TRBD2	-	TRBJ2-1	20	CASSYSIVLAGLSSYNEQFF	TGTGCCAGCAGTTACTCGATAGTCCTAGCGGGGCTCAGCTCCTACAATGAGCAGTTCTTC
TRBV27	-	-	TRBJ2-7	13	CASRPTASYEQYF	TGTGCCAGCAGACCGACAGCCTCCTACGAGCAGTACTTC
TRBV29-1	TRBD1	-	TRBJ1-5	14	CSVGGTGGGQPQHF	TGCAGCGTTGGGGGGACAGGGGGCGGTCAGCCCCAGCATTTT
TRBV9	-	-	TRBJ2-3	10	CASEEGTQYF	TGTGCCAGCGAGGAGGGAACGCAGTATTTT
TRBV9	-	once	TRBJ2-3	12	CASSGPTDTQYF	TGTGCCAGCAGCGGGCCCACAGATACGCAGTATTTT
TRBV5-1	TRBD1	once	TRBJ2-1	14	CASSAGQGWDEQFF	TGCGCCAGCAGCGCAGGACAGGGTTGGGATGAGCAGTTCTTC
TRBV4-1	TRBD2	-	TRBJ2-5	16	CASSQAPGLAGETQYF	TGCGCCAGCAGCCAAGCCCCGGGACTAGCTGGGGAGACCCAGTACTTC
TRBV30	TRBD1	-	TRBJ1-1	14	CAWRAGQGGTEAFF	TGTGCCTGGAGGGCGGGACAGGGCGGCACTGAAGCTTTCTTT
TRBV19	TRBD1	-	TRBJ1-6	14	CASGIHRGQTPLHF	TGTGCCAGTGGTATACACAGGGGACAAACACCCCTCCACTTT
TRBV29-1	TRBD2	-	TRBJ2-1	15	CSVETWGGIVNEQFF	TGCAGCGTTGAAACATGGGGGGGGATTGTCAATGAGCAGTTCTTC
TRBV14	TRBD1	-	TRBJ2-5	16	CASSQGTGGLQETQYF	TGTGCCAGCAGCCAAGGGACAGGGGGGCTCCAGGAGACCCAGTACTTC
TRBV7-6	TRBD2	once	TRBJ2-5	16	CASSLASTSGSETQYF	TGTGCCAGCAGCTTAGCCTCGACTAGCGGGAGCGAGACCCAGTACTTC
TRBV30	-	-	TRBJ1-2	12	CAWSRDTYGYTF	TGTGCCTGGAGCCGGGACACCTATGGCTACACCTTC
TRBV5-1	TRBD1	once	TRBJ1-1	15	CASSLGQGEHTEAFF	TGCGCCAGCAGCCTGGGACAGGGGGAACACACTGAAGCTTTCTTT
TRBV2	TRBD2	-	TRBJ2-5	16	CASSHLSGGASETQYF	TGTGCCAGCAGTCACCTTAGCGGGGGGGCCTCGGAGACCCAGTACTTC
TRBV7-8	-	-	TRBJ2-1	15	CASSSLSSSYNEQFF	TGTGCCAGCAGCTCCCTGTCCAGCTCCTACAATGAGCAGTTCTTC
TRBV6-5	TRBD1	once	TRBJ1-2	14	CASSRTGDVYGYTF	TGTGCCAGCAGTAGGACAGGGGACGTCTATGGCTACACCTTC
TRBV7-2	-	-	TRBJ2-3	16	CASSLYGLTSTDTQYF	TGTGCCAGCAGCTTATATGGGCTAACTAGCACAGATACGCAGTATTTT
TRBV30	-	-	TRBJ1-4	14	CAWSGQSISEKLFF	TGTGCCTGGAGTGGACAGTCGATTTCGGAAAAACTGTTTTTT
TRBV27	-	-	TRBJ1-5	13	CASRGLLNQPQHF	TGTGCCAGCAGGGGGCTCCTAAATCAGCCCCAGCATTTT
TRBV29-1	-	-	TRBJ1-5	12	CSVGTSGQPQHF	TGCAGCGTTGGTACCAGCGGTCAGCCCCAGCATTTT
TRBV28	-	-	TRBJ1-5	12	CASSSVNQPQHF	TGTGCCAGCAGTTCCGTCAATCAGCCCCAGCATTTT
TRBV30	-	-	TRBJ1-3	13	CAWSIAGGNTIYF	TGTGCCTGGAGTATCGCAGGTGGAAACACCATATATTTT
TRBV27	TRBD1	-	TRBJ1-6	17	CASSFLTGGSYNSPLHF	TGTGCCAGCAGTTTTTTGACAGGGGGCTCCTATAATTCACCCCTCCACTTT
TRBV10-3	-	-	TRBJ2-1	11	CAISAGSEQFF	TGTGCCATCAGTGCCGGGAGTGAGCAGTTCTTC
TRBV13	TRBD1	-	TRBJ1-4	15	CASSPRGTGDEKLFF	TGTGCCAGCAGCCCGCGGGGGACAGGGGATGAAAAACTGTTTTTT
TRBV27	TRBD2	-	TRBJ2-1	15	CASSLLSGGLNQQFF	TGTGCCAGCAGTTTACTAAGCGGGGGTCTCAATCAGCAGTTCTTC
TRBV29-1	TRBD1	-	TRBJ2-7	12	CSGGQRKYEQYF	TGCAGCGGGGGACAGAGAAAGTACGAGCAGTACTTC
TRBV5-4	-	-	TRBJ1-2	16	CASFARGGASNYGYTF	TGTGCCAGCTTCGCCCGAGGTGGGGCGTCTAACTATGGCTACACCTTC
TRBV6-5	TRBD1	-	TRBJ1-3	16	CASSYQQGAAGNTIYF	TGTGCCAGCAGTTACCAACAGGGGGCAGCTGGAAACACCATATATTTT
TRBV6-2/TRBV6-3	-	-	TRBJ1-1	13	CASSYVAGTEAFF	TGTGCCAGCAGTTACGTAGCGGGAACTGAAGCTTTCTTT
TRBV6-2/TRBV6-3	TRBD1	-	TRBJ2-1	15	CASSFSQGARNEQFF	TGTGCCAGCAGTTTTTCGCAGGGGGCGCGGAATGAGCAGTTCTTC
TRBV7-8	-	few	TRBJ1-6	16	CASSPLGSSYNSPLHF	TGTGCCAGCAGCCCCCTCGGTAGCTCCTATAATTCACCCCTCCACTTT
TRBV19	TRBD1	-	TRBJ1-5	18	CASSPDRDRSYSNQPQHF	TGTGCCAGTAGTCCGGACAGGGACAGGAGTTATAGCAATCAGCCCCAGCATTTT
TRBV13	TRBD1	-	TRBJ1-6	16	CASSPAAGGYNSPLHF	TGTGCCAGCTCCCCAGCCGCAGGGGGCTATAATTCACCCCTCCACTTT
TRBV11-3	TRBD2	once	TRBJ2-2	16	CASSPKGGSGTGELFF	TGTGCCAGCAGCCCGAAGGGCGGGAGTGGCACCGGGGAGCTGTTTTTT
TRBV4-3	TRBD1	-	TRBJ2-2	17	CASSQAGTGRGTGELFF	TGCGCCAGCAGCCAGGCCGGGACAGGGAGGGGCACCGGGGAGCTGTTTTTT
TRBV7-3	-	-	TRBJ2-7	11	CASSSGGEQYF	TGTGCCAGCAGCTCCGGAGGGGAGCAGTACTTC
TRBV7-2	TRBD1	-	TRBJ2-3	14	CASSSGQGPGTQYF	TGTGCCAGCAGCTCCGGACAGGGCCCAGGTACGCAGTATTTT
TRBV27	TRBD2	-	TRBJ2-4	15	CASSVLAGGGGIQYF	TGTGCCAGCAGTGTGCTAGCGGGAGGTGGGGGCATTCAGTACTTC
TRBV4-3	TRBD1	-	TRBJ1-2	16	CASSQDKDRVLYGYTF	TGCGCCAGCAGCCAAGATAAGGACAGGGTCCTCTATGGCTACACCTTC
TRBV14	-	-	TRBJ1-1	13	CASSQDLDTEAFF	TGTGCCAGCAGCCAAGATCTCGACACTGAAGCTTTCTTT
TRBV5-6	-	-	TRBJ2-7	17	CASSSALGKVGEYEQYF	TGTGCCAGCAGTTCCGCCCTAGGAAAAGTCGGGGAGTACGAGCAGTACTTC
TRBV6-6	TRBD1	-	TRBJ2-1	16	CASSSVQGAFHNEQFF	TGTGCCAGCAGTTCTGTACAGGGGGCGTTTCACAATGAGCAGTTCTTC